The 28 T cell receptor beta chains below come from one sample, sequenced in a study of cytomegalovirus exposure and HLA in healthy donors. Both 60 Vbeta primers and 13 Jbeta primers went into the PCR. Sequenced by immunoSEQ multiplex PCR; TCRdb stores in-frame clones only, minus some. Of about 120,000 clones in the sample, about three quarters were seen once. Sequencing was carried out using PBMCs. The receptors come from a young woman in good health and CMV-seropositive.

V is TRBV6-1 and J is TRBJ1-2; 9 bases match TRBD1. Germline-derived CDR1 and CDR2 are MNHNS and SASEGT. V shed 7 bases and J 5 bases; nucleotides not matched to a gene: 11. CDR3 length equals 15 residues. CDR3 nucleotides: TGTGCCAGCACTAGCAGGAGGGGACAGGGATATGGCTACACCTTC. Amino acid sequence: CASTSRRGQGYGYTF.

This CDR3 reads CASSKRDRGLPGELFF. CDR3 bases: TGTGCCAGCAGCAAACGGGACAGGGGGCTTCCCGGGGAGCTGTTTTTT. The chain employs TRBV7-8 and TRBJ2-2; 12 positions agree with TRBD1. CDR1 and CDR2 (germline): SGHVS, FQNEAQ. CDR3 length: 16 amino acids. V was clipped by 5 bases and J by 6 bases; unmatched bases: 7.

The DNA for the CDR3 is TGTGCCAGCAGCTTACAGACTAGCGTTCCCGGGGAGCTGTTTTTT. Its translation is CASSLQTSVPGELFF. V is TRBV7-2 and J is TRBJ2-2, with 8 nucleotides matching TRBD2. V lost 2 bases and J lost 6; bases outside the gene matches: 5. The CDR3 sequence is 15 residues long. Germline lookup yields CDR1 SGHTA and CDR2 FQGNSA.

This clone was recorded once. The chain links TRBV18 to TRBJ2-3; TRBD1 matches at 10 bases. The CDR3 is 15 amino acids. CDR1 is KGHSH and CDR2 is LQKENI in the germline V gene. Trimming took 3 bases from V and 2 from J; bases not matched to a gene: 2. The CDR3 DNA follows: TGTGCCAGCTCACCCGACAGGGGGCTCACAGATACGCAGTATTTT. Protein: CASSPDRGLTDTQYF.

The table lists this clone with a few counts. This chain uses TRBV4-3 with TRBJ1-4; tentative D call: TRBD1 (5 bases). In germline, CDR1 is LGHNA, CDR2 YSLEER. The CDR3 spans 15 residues. Trimming stripped 0 bases from V and 5 bases from J, with 10 bases between. CDR3 coding DNA: TGCGCCAGCAGCCAAGATGGGCAGGGAAATGAAAAACTGTTTTTT. The encoded protein is CASSQDGQGNEKLFF.

The J gene is TRBJ1-4, the V gene TRBV4-1, with 9 bases fitting TRBD1. This CDR3 is 17 amino acids long. The ends lost 0 bases at V and 1 base at J; junction bases unmatched: 3. The germline V gene has CDR1 MGHRA and CDR2 YSYEKL. The CDR3: CASSQDRDRETNEKLFF. The CDR3 nucleotides read TGCGCCAGCAGCCAAGATAGGGACAGGGAAACTAATGAAAAACTGTTTTTT.

As to this clone: Additional DNA sequences in this sample encode the identical CDR3. The chain uses TRBV5-6 and TRBJ2-7; 7 bases map to TRBD2. Looked up from germline, CDR1 is SGHDT and CDR2 is YYEEEE. The CDR3 is 15 amino acids. J was trimmed by 6 bases and V by 4 bases; bases with no gene match: 13. Here the CDR3 DNA reads TGTGCCAGCAGCGCAAGGCGGACGGGGGGTCGCGAGCAGTACTTC. It translates to CASSARRTGGREQYF.

The sample holds one count of this clone. The chain links TRBV19 to TRBJ1-2; D might be TRBD1 (6 bases). V lost 6 bases, J lost 6 bases, and 14 bases lay in between. The CDR3 covers 13 residues. Germline V gene sequence: CDR1 LNHDA, CDR2 SQIVND (reference sequence). CDR3 nucleotide sequence: TGTGCCAGTAGCGCCCGGGGGGCAGATGGCTACACCTTC. This encodes CASSARGADGYTF. Drawing the rest from reference TRBV19 and TRBJ1-2, the complete variable domain is DGGITQSPKYLFRKEGQNVTLSCEQNLNHDAMYWYRQDPGQGLRLIYYSQIVNDFQKGDIAEGYSVSREKKESFPLTVTSAQKNPTAFYLCASSARGADGYTFGSGTRLTVV.

In its sample, this clone was seen a few times. The genes are TRBV2 and TRBJ2-3, with 9 positions matching TRBD1. V was clipped by 0 bases and J by 7 bases; unmatched bases: 8. CDR3 size: 16 residues. Germline CDR1 SNHLY, CDR2 FYNNEI. DNA for the CDR3: TGTGCCAGCAGTGAAGCGCTAGACAGGGGGTTCCATACGCAGTATTTT. This encodes CASSEALDRGFHTQYF.

The chain uses TRBV28 and TRBJ1-2; D is unclear. V was clipped by 11 bases and J by 6 bases, with 13 bases between them. Germline values: CDR1 MDHEN, CDR2 SYDVKM. This CDR3 comprises 11 residues. CDR3 amino acids: CAYTGGNGYTF. The DNA for the CDR3 is TGTGCCTACACGGGAGGGAATGGCTACACCTTC.

This chain links TRBV18 with TRBJ1-3; D call uncertain. This CDR3 is 18 amino acids long. Germline V gene lookup returns CDR1 KGHSH and CDR2 LQKENI. The V gene lost 3 bases and the J gene lost 0 bases, with 18 bases spanning the gap. The CDR3 loop reads CASSPRPSAAVSGNTIYF. CDR3 in DNA: TGTGCCAGCTCACCCCGTCCAAGCGCCGCCGTCTCTGGAAACACCATATATTTT. Full variable domain (outside the CDR3, taken from reference TRBV18 and TRBJ1-3): NAGVMQNPRHLVRRRGQEARLRCSPMKGHSHVYWYRQLPEEGLKFMVYLQKENIIDESGMPKERFSAEFPKEGPSILRIQQVVRGDSAAYFCASSPRPSAAVSGNTIYFGEGSWLTVV.

The V gene is TRBV29-1, the J gene TRBJ2-5; 9 positions match TRBD2. Germline V gene sequence: CDR1 SQVTM, CDR2 ANQGSEA. The CDR3 extends over 19 amino acids. V shed 1 base and J 2 bases; nucleotides not matched to a gene: 17. The CDR3 coding sequence is TGCAGCGTTGAAGGGTTGGCGGGGGGGCCTGGAAGTGGACAAGAGACCCAGTACTTC. This codes for CSVEGLAGGPGSGQETQYF.

The rearrangement links TRBV27 to TRBJ2-5, with 7 bases lining up with TRBD2. CDR1 MNHEY and CDR2 SMNVEV come from the germline V gene (reference sequence). The CDR3 has 15 amino acids. Losses at the gene ends were 0 bases for V and 4 bases for J; bases not matched to a gene: 5. The CDR3 is CASSLSMGGVETQYF. As DNA, the CDR3 is TGTGCCAGCAGTTTATCGATGGGAGGGGTAGAGACCCAGTACTTC.

The CDR3 sequence is CAGGSGTGTDTQYF. The CDR3 DNA follows: TGTGCCGGGGGCTCCGGGACAGGCACAGATACGCAGTATTTT. The chain uses TRBV6-6 and TRBJ2-3, with 7 nucleotides matching TRBD1. This CDR3 has 14 amino acids. The germline gives CDR1 MNHNY, CDR2 SVGAGI (reference sequence). Unmatched junction bases numbered 9, after V lost 11 bases and J lost 1 base.

Comments on this clone: This same CDR3 is encoded by further DNA sequences in the sample. This rearrangement joins TRBV4-1 to TRBJ1-1; the D is unclear. V was pared by 3 bases and J by 2 bases, with 10 bases between. Germline V gives CDR1 MGHRA, CDR2 YSYEKL. The CDR3 length is 14 residues. CDR3 in amino acids: CASSHSGINTEAFF. The CDR3, as DNA: TGCGCCAGCAGCCACAGCGGGATAAACACTGAAGCTTTCTTT.

The J gene is TRBJ2-1, the V gene TRBV5-1; 12 bases fit TRBD2. The V gene end was trimmed by 3 bases and the J gene end by 2 bases; junction bases not matched to a gene: 15. The CDR3 loop spans 20 amino acids. Germline-derived CDR1 and CDR2 are SGHRS and YFSETQ. CDR3 region: CASSSPLTGASGGAYNEQFF. The DNA for the CDR3 is TGCGCCAGCAGCTCACCGCTTACTGGGGCTAGCGGGGGGGCCTACAATGAGCAGTTCTTC.

The chain links TRBV5-1 to TRBJ2-5, with 11 bases identical to TRBD2. The CDR3 has 16 amino acids. The J segment lost 5 bases and the V segment lost 0 bases, leaving 6 bases of the junction unmatched. Germline assignment: CDR1 SGHRS and CDR2 YFSETQ. This CDR3 reads CASSLGLAGTTETQYF. For the CDR3, the DNA is TGCGCCAGCAGCTTGGGACTAGCGGGGACCACGGAGACCCAGTACTTC.

V usage is TRBV30 and J usage is TRBJ1-6, with 7 bases lining up with TRBD1. There are 13 residues in the CDR3. Germline V gene lookup returns CDR1 GTSNPN and CDR2 SVGIG (reference sequence). The trim removed 7 bases at V and 7 bases at J, leaving 7 bases unmatched. CDR3 sequence (DNA): TGTGCCTCCCGGCGGGACAGAAATTCACCCCTCCACTTT. Translated, it gives CASRRDRNSPLHF.

The gene calls are TRBV4-1 and TRBJ2-5; 8 bases line up with TRBD1. CDR1 MGHRA and CDR2 YSYEKL come from the germline V gene. J gave up 1 base and V 1 base, and 5 bases lay outside the gene matches. The CDR3 sequence is 16 residues long. CDR3 DNA: TGCGCCAGCAGCCAAGGACAGGGGCCCCCCCAAGAGACCCAGTACTTC. It yields the protein CASSQGQGPPQETQYF.

V and J are TRBV7-9 and TRBJ2-7, with 9 positions matching TRBD1. The CDR3 runs 18 residues. The germline V gene encodes CDR1 SEHNR and CDR2 FQNEAQ (reference sequence). Unmatched junction bases numbered 13, after V lost 1 base and J lost 3 bases. The CDR3: CASSLGSGTGPIVYEQYF. The CDR3 DNA reads as TGTGCCAGCAGCTTAGGGTCCGGGACAGGGCCTATCGTCTACGAGCAGTACTTC.

This chain links TRBV5-1 with TRBJ1-2, with D possibly matching TRBD1 (6 bases). V dropped 0 bases and J dropped 3 bases, with 12 bases sitting between them. Germline assignment: CDR1 SGHRS and CDR2 YFSETQ. This CDR3 is built from 15 residues. The CDR3 nucleotides read TGCGCCAGCAGCTTGGTCGCGACAGGACACTATGGCTACACCTTC. It encodes CASSLVATGHYGYTF.

The chain couples TRBV7-9 to TRBJ1-5, with 10 bases that match TRBD1. CDR3 length: 16 amino acids. Germline values: CDR1 SEHNR, CDR2 FQNEAQ (reference sequence). V was clipped by 4 bases and J by 3 bases; unmatched bases: 6. The chain's CDR3 is CASSSSTGGLNQPQHF. CDR3 sequence (DNA): TGTGCCAGCAGCTCTTCGACAGGGGGCCTCAATCAGCCCCAGCATTTT. Combining the CDR3 with reference TRBV7-9 and TRBJ1-5 gives the whole variable domain DTGVSQNPRHKITKRGQNVTFRCDPISEHNRLYWYRQTLGQGPEFLTYFQNEAQLEKSRLLSDRFSAERPKGSFSTLEIQRTEQGDSAMYLCASSSSTGGLNQPQHFGDGTRLSIL.

The rearrangement uses TRBV9 and TRBJ2-1; 8 bases are a match to TRBD2. V was clipped by 4 bases and J by 9 bases; unmatched bases: 9. The CDR3 covers 14 residues. CDR1 is SGDLS and CDR2 is YYNGEE in the germline V gene. In DNA form, the CDR3 reads TGTGCCAGCAGCCGGGGGGGCCTCGGAAGTGAGCAGTTCTTC. This translates into CASSRGGLGSEQFF.

The chain combines TRBV11-2 with TRBJ2-5; TRBD2 agrees at 9 bases. There are 16 residues in the CDR3. Trimming took 5 bases from V and 9 from J; bases not matched to a gene: 16. The germline gives CDR1 SGHAT, CDR2 FQNNGV. CDR3 sequence reads: CASSPIRAGGLWAQYF. CDR3 nucleotides: TGTGCCAGCAGCCCCATCCGAGCGGGGGGCCTTTGGGCCCAGTACTTC. Full variable domain (outside the CDR3, taken from reference TRBV11-2 and TRBJ2-5): EAGVAQSPRYKIIEKRQSVAFWCNPISGHATLYWYQQILGQGPKLLIQFQNNGVVDDSQLPKDRFSAERLKGVDSTLKIQPAKLEDSAVYLCASSPIRAGGLWAQYFGPGTRLLVL.

The genes are TRBV28 and TRBJ1-1, with D unclear. The CDR3 has 14 amino acids. Trimming stripped 5 bases from V and 1 base from J, with 11 bases between. Germline CDR1 reads MDHEN; CDR2 reads SYDVKM. This chain's CDR3 is CASSPSSRNTEAFF. The CDR3 region has the DNA TGTGCCAGCAGTCCTAGCAGCAGGAACACTGAAGCTTTCTTT.

In DNA form, the CDR3 reads TGTGCCAGTAGTATGTTTAGCGGGGAGCTGTTTTTT. The encoded protein is CASSMFSGELFF. The rearrangement uses TRBV19 and TRBJ2-2; D ambiguous. This CDR3 has 12 amino acids. The V and J ends lost 3 bases and 7 bases respectively, with 6 bases between them. The V gene's germline CDR1 is LNHDA and CDR2 SQIVND (reference sequence). The full variable domain, in which reference TRBV19 and TRBJ2-2 provide the parts outside the CDR3, is DGGITQSPKYLFRKEGQNVTLSCEQNLNHDAMYWYRQDPGQGLRLIYYSQIVNDFQKGDIAEGYSVSREKKESFPLTVTSAQKNPTAFYLCASSMFSGELFFGEGSRLTVL.

This clone was counted between two and nine times. The chain employs TRBV2 and TRBJ2-7; D perhaps matches TRBD2 (6 bases). From germline, CDR1 is SNHLY and CDR2 FYNNEI. The CDR3 contains 13 residues. Between the trimmed V and J ends, which lost 7 bases and 0 bases, there was a span of 10 bases. This chain's CDR3 is CASTGVSSYEQYF. The CDR3 coding sequence is TGTGCCAGCACGGGGGTGAGCTCCTACGAGCAGTACTTC.

The chain couples TRBV7-8 to TRBJ2-7, with D perhaps TRBD1 (5 bases). The CDR3 runs to 12 residues. Germline lookup yields CDR1 SGHVS and CDR2 FQNEAQ. Trimming left V 5 bases short and J 3 bases short, with 8 bases between. Here the CDR3 reads CASSTRVYEQYF. The CDR3 DNA reads as TGTGCCAGCAGCACCAGGGTCTACGAGCAGTACTTC. The whole variable domain, filled in from reference TRBV7-8 and TRBJ2-7, reads GAGVSQSPRYKVAKRGQDVALRCDPISGHVSLFWYQQALGQGPEFLTYFQNEAQLDKSGLPSDRFFAERPEGSVSTLKIQRTQQEDSAVYLCASSTRVYEQYFGPGTRLTVT.